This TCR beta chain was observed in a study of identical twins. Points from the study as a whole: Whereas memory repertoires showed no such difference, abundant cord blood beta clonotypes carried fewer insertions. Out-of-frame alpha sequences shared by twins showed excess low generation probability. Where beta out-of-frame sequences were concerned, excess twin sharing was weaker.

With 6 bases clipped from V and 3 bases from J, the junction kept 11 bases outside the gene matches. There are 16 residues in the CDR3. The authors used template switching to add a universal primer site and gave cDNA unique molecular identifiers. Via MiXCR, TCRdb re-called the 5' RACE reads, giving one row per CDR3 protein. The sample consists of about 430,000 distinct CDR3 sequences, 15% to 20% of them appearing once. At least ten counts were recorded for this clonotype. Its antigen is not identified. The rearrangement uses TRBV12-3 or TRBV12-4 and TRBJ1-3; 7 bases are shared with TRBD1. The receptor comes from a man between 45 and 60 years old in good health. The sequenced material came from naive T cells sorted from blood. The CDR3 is CASRTTGAGNGNTIYF. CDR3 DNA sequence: TGTGCCAGCAGGACCACAGGGGCCGGGAATGGAAACACCATATATTTT.